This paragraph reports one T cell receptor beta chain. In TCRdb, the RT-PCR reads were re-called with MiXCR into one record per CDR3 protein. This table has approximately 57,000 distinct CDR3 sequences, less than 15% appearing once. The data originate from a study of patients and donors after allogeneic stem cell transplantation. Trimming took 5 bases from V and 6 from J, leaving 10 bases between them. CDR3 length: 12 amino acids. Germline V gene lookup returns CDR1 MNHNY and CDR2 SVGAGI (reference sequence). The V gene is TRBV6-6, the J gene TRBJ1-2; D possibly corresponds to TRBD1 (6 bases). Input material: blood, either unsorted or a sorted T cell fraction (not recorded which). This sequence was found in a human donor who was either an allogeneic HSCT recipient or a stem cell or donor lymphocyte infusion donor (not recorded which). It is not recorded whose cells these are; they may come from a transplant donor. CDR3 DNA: TGTGCCAGCAGTCAGGACAGAGATGGCTACACCTTC. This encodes CASSQDRDGYTF.